Each of the 25 T cell receptor beta chains below was sequenced from the same sample in a study of blood T cells in healthy people across ages. Combining a sample-barcoded 5' primer with a J-beta primer mix, a second PCR ran for 7 to 11 cycles. TCRdb redid the calling of the 5' RACE reads with MiXCR, one entry per CDR3 protein. The repertoire includes roughly 800,000 distinct CDR3 sequences, approximately 55% of them detected once, and approximately 40% sits in the top ten. Sequenced input: blood. These receptors came from an elderly man in good health.

The chain is built from TRBV10-1 and TRBJ2-7; D remains ambiguous. Germline V gene data show CDR1 as WNHNN and CDR2 as SYGVQD (reference sequence). The germline V and J ends were trimmed by 3 bases and 7 bases, with 7 bases remaining between them. The CDR3 is 11 residues long. CDR3 DNA: TGCGCCAGCAGTGATGGTGCGGAGCAGTACTTC. Its translation is CASSDGAEQYF.

The chain joins TRBV28 to TRBJ2-1, with 9 bases lining up with TRBD2. The CDR3 extends over 15 amino acids. V dropped 7 bases and J dropped 4; count of bases not matched to a gene: 8. In germline, CDR1 is MDHEN, CDR2 SYDVKM. The CDR3 region has the DNA TGTGCCAGCATCCATAGCGGGAGCGGGTACAATGAGCAGTTCTTC. Translation gives CASIHSGSGYNEQFF.

This rearrangement joins TRBV7-8 to TRBJ2-7, with TRBD1 as a possible D gene (6 bases). Trimming took off 6 bases at V and 5 bases at J, with 23 bases between the two ends. From germline, CDR1 is SGHVS and CDR2 FQNEAQ. The CDR3 is made up of 16 amino acids. This CDR3 is CASRSTPWTVKHEQYF. The CDR3 coding sequence is TGTGCCAGCAGGTCTACCCCTTGGACAGTAAAACACGAGCAGTACTTC.

The chain joins TRBV24-1 to TRBJ1-1; the D is unclear. The germline CDR1 and CDR2 sequences are KGHDR and SFDVKD. The CDR3 runs 13 residues. The V end lost 3 bases, the J end lost 1 base, and 5 bases lay between the germline ends. The CDR3, as DNA: TGTGCCACCAGTGATGAGTGGAACACTGAAGCTTTCTTT. It encodes CATSDEWNTEAFF.

This chain uses TRBV12-3 or TRBV12-4 with TRBJ2-1, with 11 positions matching TRBD2. J lost 7 bases, V lost 3 bases, and 5 bases had no gene match. The CDR3 length is 15 residues. The CDR3 loop is CASSLRLAGSNEQFF. As DNA, the CDR3 is TGTGCCAGCAGTTTGAGACTAGCGGGATCAAATGAGCAGTTCTTC.

The chain links TRBV2 to TRBJ2-5, with D possibly matching TRBD1 (6 bases). The closer fit of TRBJ2-7 to the DNA end suggests the J call may be wrong. The CDR3 covers 15 residues. Germline V lookup: CDR1 SNHLY, CDR2 FYNNEI. This CDR3 is CASSEWDTPDNEQYF. The CDR3 bases are TGTGCCAGCAGTGAGTGGGACACCCCGGACAACGAGCAGTACTTC.

The V call is TRBV3-1, the J call TRBJ2-3; TRBD2 matches at 8 bases. The CDR3 has 15 residues. Germline values: CDR1 LGHDT, CDR2 YNNKEL (reference sequence). Germline trimming cut 6 bases from V and 4 bases from J; bases unmatched to any gene: 9. In DNA form, the CDR3 reads TGTGCCAGCAGTCAACAACGGGAGGGCGCAGATACGCAGTATTTT. It encodes CASSQQREGADTQYF.

This clonotype was counted between two and nine times. The chain is built from TRBV7-2 and TRBJ2-7; weak D call: TRBD2 (5 bases). V was pared by 1 base and J by 0 bases, with 7 bases between. Germline lookup yields CDR1 SGHTA and CDR2 FQGNSA. The CDR3 totals 14 residues. The CDR3 sequence: CASSLVAYSYEQYF. The CDR3 DNA sequence: TGTGCCAGCAGCTTAGTAGCGTACTCCTACGAGCAGTACTTC.

CDR3 sequence reads: CASSVGRDRGSGDTQYF. For the CDR3, the DNA is TGTGCCAGCAGTGTGGGTAGGGACAGGGGTAGTGGAGATACGCAGTATTTT. The chain joins TRBV6-1 to TRBJ2-3; 10 bases match TRBD1. The trim removed 4 bases at V and 5 bases at J, leaving 12 bases unmatched. Germline loops: CDR1 MNHNS, CDR2 SASEGT. The length of the CDR3 is 17 residues.

The table lists this clonotype with a few counts. This chain uses TRBV4-2 with TRBJ2-5; possible D gene TRBD2, 5 bases. CDR3 length: 13 amino acids. Per germline, CDR1 LGHNA and CDR2 YNFKEQ. V lost 3 bases, J lost 5 bases, and 10 bases lay in between. The CDR3 DNA reads as TGTGCCAGCAGCCAGGAGGTAGCGGAGACCCAGTACTTC. Its protein product is CASSQEVAETQYF.

This clonotype was observed once. This rearrangement joins TRBV6-6 to TRBJ1-1; D not certain. The germline V gene encodes CDR1 MNHNY and CDR2 SVGAGI (reference sequence). This CDR3 comprises 12 residues. V was pared by 4 bases and J by 7 bases, with 10 bases between. The DNA for the CDR3 is TGTGCCAGCAGTTTTACCATCCGTGAAGCTTTCTTT. Translated: CASSFTIREAFF.

In this sample, this clonotype turned up a few times. The chain couples TRBV20-1 to TRBJ2-4, with 10 bases that match TRBD1. This CDR3 has 14 amino acids. J lost 7 bases, V lost 4 bases, and 7 bases had no gene match. CDR1 DFQATT and CDR2 SNEGSKA come from the germline V gene (reference sequence). CDR3 loop: CSAKVTGGRNIQYF. The CDR3 bases are TGCAGTGCTAAAGTGACAGGGGGCAGGAACATTCAGTACTTC.

This clonotype was recorded a few times. The chain links TRBV7-2 to TRBJ2-1, with D perhaps matching TRBD2 (5 bases). Trimming took off 1 base at V and 2 bases at J, with 12 bases between the two ends. Germline values: CDR1 SGHTA, CDR2 FQGNSA. The CDR3 consists of 16 residues. The CDR3 loop reads CASSLVGRGAYNEQFF. In DNA form, the CDR3 reads TGTGCCAGCAGCTTAGTGGGCCGGGGAGCCTACAATGAGCAGTTCTTC.

This clonotype has at least ten counts. V usage is TRBV7-8 and J usage is TRBJ2-7; 12 nucleotides align to TRBD2. With 4 bases clipped from V and 2 bases from J, the junction kept 0 bases outside the gene matches. This CDR3 comprises 14 residues. In germline, CDR1 is SGHVS, CDR2 FQNEAQ. The CDR3 is CASSWTSGTYEQYF. CDR3 nucleotide sequence: TGTGCCAGCAGCTGGACTAGCGGGACCTACGAGCAGTACTTC.

Concerning this clonotype itself: The junction shows a germline mismatch at one end, possibly a read error. The rearrangement uses TRBV6-6 and TRBJ2-1; TRBD2 aligns across 9 bases. This CDR3 has 15 amino acids. Looked up from germline, CDR1 is MNHNY and CDR2 is SVGAGI (reference sequence). CDR3 in amino acids: CASSYGLAGYGEQFF. The CDR3 region has the DNA TGCGCCAGCAGTTACGGCCTAGCGGGATACGGAGAGCAGTTCTTC.

This chain connects TRBV3-1 to TRBJ2-3; unclear D gene. The CDR3 length is 14 residues. V lost 0 bases, J lost 3 bases, and 7 bases lay in between. Germline V CDR1 and CDR2: LGHDT, YNNKEL (reference sequence). The CDR3 protein is CASSQEARTDTQYF. The CDR3 nucleotides read TGTGCCAGCAGCCAAGAGGCGAGAACAGATACGCAGTATTTT.

The chain employs TRBV27 and TRBJ2-7; D call uncertain. Germline V gene data show CDR1 as MNHEY and CDR2 as SMNVEV (reference sequence). The CDR3 has 15 residues. Trimming pared 3 bases from V and 0 bases from J, leaving 12 bases between. CDR3 nucleotides: TGTGCCAGCAGTTTCGGCGGAAAAAGCTCCTACGAGCAGTACTTC. This sequence encodes CASSFGGKSSYEQYF.

This clonotype came up a few times. The V call is TRBV27, the J call TRBJ1-1; a weak D match, TRBD1 (6 bases). In germline, CDR1 is MNHEY, CDR2 SMNVEV (reference sequence). The V end was cut by 2 bases, the J end by 0 bases, with 13 bases between. The CDR3 totals 16 residues. In DNA, the CDR3 is TGTGCCAGCAGTTTAATCAGGGGCCCCATGAACACTGAAGCTTTCTTT. Its protein is CASSLIRGPMNTEAFF.

The rearrangement joins TRBV12-3 or TRBV12-4 to TRBJ2-1, with D unclear. The ends were cut back, 7 bases at V and 9 bases at J, with 13 bases in the middle. There are 12 residues in the CDR3. CDR3 protein: CASTLDVGEQFF. The CDR3 coding sequence is TGTGCCAGCACTCTAGATGTTGGTGAGCAGTTCTTC.

The chain employs TRBV29-1 and TRBJ2-3, with D tentatively TRBD2 (6 bases). Trimming shortened V by 3 bases and J by 4 bases, and 11 bases separated the two germline ends. Germline CDR1 and CDR2: SQVTM and ANQGSEA. The CDR3 has 13 amino acids. This CDR3 reads CSVDSGVPDTQYF. The DNA of the CDR3 is TGCAGCGTTGACTCGGGGGTCCCAGATACGCAGTATTTT.

The CDR3 spells CASSFRGQGSGYTF. CDR3 coding DNA: TGTGCCAGCAGCTTTAGAGGGCAAGGGTCTGGCTACACCTTC. The chain employs TRBV9 and TRBJ1-2, with D uncertain. Germline CDR1 SGDLS, CDR2 YYNGEE. Trimming pared 4 bases from V and 7 bases from J, leaving 17 bases between. This CDR3 contains 14 residues.

The chain has TRBV5-1 and TRBJ2-7; the D gene is possibly TRBD1 (5 bases). Germline V gene sequence: CDR1 SGHRS, CDR2 YFSETQ. The CDR3 is 15 residues long. V was pared by 1 base and J by 6 bases, with 17 bases between. CDR3 sequence (DNA): TGCGCCAGCAGCTTGTGTCAGGGATCCCATTGCGAGCAGTACTTC. Its protein product is CASSLCQGSHCEQYF.

Details on this clonotype: Germline and junction disagree at one end, which may indicate a read error. The rearrangement joins TRBV7-9 to TRBJ2-1; D possibly corresponds to TRBD1 (6 bases). The CDR3 is 16 amino acids. Germline V lookup: CDR1 SEHNR, CDR2 FQNEAQ (reference sequence). The CDR3 DNA sequence: TGTGCCAGCAGCTTAATCAGGGGCCGATCACAAAATGAGCATTTCTTC. It yields the protein CASSLIRGRSQNEHFF.

This clonotype showed up just a few times. The genes are TRBV27 and TRBJ2-1; D uncertain. The CDR3 is made up of 15 amino acids. The germline V gene has CDR1 MNHEY and CDR2 SMNVEV (reference sequence). Trimming removed 5 bases at V and 4 bases at J, with 15 bases between. CDR3 sequence (DNA): TGTGCCAGCAGTAGAGTCGGTCTCGTGTACAATGAGCAGTTCTTC. Amino acid sequence: CASSRVGLVYNEQFF.

Only a few counts were recorded for this clonotype. This chain uses TRBV20-1 with TRBJ2-5; 8 bases agree with TRBD2. Trimming took 8 bases from V and 5 from J; bases not matched to a gene: 10. Germline-derived CDR1 and CDR2 are DFQATT and SNEGSKA (reference sequence). CDR3 size: 13 residues. The DNA for the CDR3 is TGCAGTAGTTATAGCGGGACGGCGGAGACCCAGTACTTC. It encodes CSSYSGTAETQYF.